The T cell receptor beta chain under discussion was sequenced for a study of preoperative IRX-2 immunotherapy in early breast cancer. Specified treatment: preoperative locoregional IRX-2 cytokine immunotherapy. Preoperative locoregional IRX-2 cytokine immunotherapy was tested in the phase Ib source study. Measured with immunoSEQ multiplex PCR; TCRdb has only the in-frame clones, and not every one. Of about 37,000 clones detected, 82% appear once; the ten largest clones hold over 1.3%. CDR1 is MDHEN and CDR2 is SYDVKM in the germline V gene. The V gene lost 5 bases and the J gene lost 7 bases, with 15 bases spanning the gap. This CDR3 spans 14 amino acids.

This receptor was taken from a human donor with breast cancer. The sample here was lymph node tissue, taken after IRX-2 immunotherapy. J is TRBJ1-5 and V is TRBV28; D perhaps matches TRBD1 (6 bases). The CDR3 is CASSPADRWQPQHF. CDR3 bases: TGTGCCAGCAGTCCAGCGGACAGATGGCAGCCCCAGCATTTT.